The 32 T cell receptor beta chains below were found in one sample sequenced in a study of T cell repertoires in cytomegalovirus infection. TCRdb ran MiXCR on the reads and lists one entry per CDR3 protein. The sample carries fewer than 950,000 distinct CDR3 sequences, approximately 30% recorded once. These receptors' targets are unknown. The sample in question was cultured CD8+ T cells from PBMCs, obtained from culture after CMV antigen stimulation. These receptors all stem from a human donor in good health (CMV status not recorded). Some clones in this sample may be carry-over from other donors' samples.

This clonotype was recorded a few times. This chain joins TRBV7-9 and TRBJ2-3; 13 bases map to TRBD2. J lost 4 bases, V lost 5 bases, and 6 bases had no gene match. Germline V gives CDR1 SEHNR, CDR2 FQNEAQ (reference sequence). The CDR3 totals 16 residues. In DNA, the CDR3 is TGTGCCAGCAGCCCGACTAGCGGGGGGCGGGCAGATACGCAGTATTTT. It codes for CASSPTSGGRADTQYF. The variable domain in full, with the rest retrieved from reference TRBV7-9 and TRBJ2-3, is DTGVSQNPRHKITKRGQNVTFRCDPISEHNRLYWYRQTLGQGPEFLTYFQNEAQLEKSRLLSDRFSAERPKGSFSTLEIQRTEQGDSAMYLCASSPTSGGRADTQYFGPGTRLTVL.

This clonotype came up many times. The chain couples TRBV7-6 to TRBJ1-1, with 7 bases that match TRBD1. The CDR3 sequence is 14 residues long. V dropped 4 bases and J dropped 7; count of bases not matched to a gene: 9. Germline V CDR1 and CDR2: SGHVS, FNYEAQ. The CDR3 nucleotides are TGTGCCAGCAGCTATGGAACAGGGGATAGTGAAGCTTTCTTT. Amino acid sequence: CASSYGTGDSEAFF.

The rearrangement links TRBV20-1 to TRBJ1-1; D may be TRBD1 (5 bases). The V end was cut by 4 bases, the J end by 0 bases, with 15 bases between. CDR1 DFQATT and CDR2 SNEGSKA come from the germline V gene (reference sequence). The CDR3 is made up of 15 amino acids. The CDR3: CSANPLTGMNTEAFF. CDR3 DNA: TGCAGTGCTAACCCCCTAACAGGAATGAACACTGAAGCTTTCTTT.

The V gene is TRBV2, the J gene TRBJ2-7; D may be TRBD1 or TRBD2 (5 bases each). The CDR3 has 13 amino acids. Germline CDR1 is SNHLY and CDR2 is FYNNEI. Trimming took off 6 bases at V and 0 bases at J, with 9 bases between the two ends. CDR3 sequence (DNA): TGTGCCAGCAGGGACACTAGCTCCTACGAGCAGTACGTC. It encodes CASRDTSSYEQYV.

This chain joins TRBV6-5 and TRBJ2-2, with D possibly TRBD1 on 7 matching bases. The CDR3 loop spans 15 amino acids. From germline, CDR1 is MNHEY and CDR2 SVGAGI. Trimming left V 5 bases short and J 1 base short, with 11 bases between. The CDR3 DNA sequence: TGTGCCAGCAGTCCAGGGGGACTGAACACCGGGGAGCTGTTTTTT. This sequence encodes CASSPGGLNTGELFF.

This rearrangement joins TRBV5-6 to TRBJ2-3; 10 nucleotides match TRBD2. Germline CDR1 and CDR2: SGHDT and YYEEEE. The CDR3 length is 15 residues. With V trimmed by 2 bases and J by 4 bases, 4 bases remained unmatched. This chain's CDR3 is CASSFYLAGADTQYF. For the CDR3, the DNA is TGTGCCAGCAGCTTCTATCTAGCGGGGGCAGATACGCAGTATTTT.

The chain links TRBV7-9 to TRBJ2-3; D is undetermined. Trimming stripped 4 bases from V and 4 bases from J, with 9 bases between. The CDR3 is 13 residues long. CDR1 SEHNR and CDR2 FQNEAQ come from the germline V gene (reference sequence). The CDR3 region has the DNA TGTGCCAGCAGCTCGCCTGTGCCAGATACGCAGTATTTT. Amino acids: CASSSPVPDTQYF.

CDR3 in DNA: TGTGCCAGCAGCTTAGAGCCTGGGGCGTTGGGGGGCTTCGCCTACAATGAGCAGTTCTTC. It encodes CASSLEPGALGGFAYNEQFF. V usage is TRBV7-9 and J usage is TRBJ2-1, with D perhaps being TRBD1 or TRBD2 (6 bases each). The germline V gene has CDR1 SEHNR and CDR2 FQNEAQ (reference sequence). CDR3 length equals 20 residues. Trimming shortened V by 1 base and J by 2 bases, and 24 bases separated the two germline ends.

This clonotype was counted many times. The rearrangement uses TRBV19 and TRBJ1-1, with TRBD1 matching 7 bases. The CDR3 contains 14 residues. The V gene end was trimmed by 5 bases and the J gene end by 5 bases; junction bases not matched to a gene: 8. The germline V gene encodes CDR1 LNHDA and CDR2 SQIVND (reference sequence). The CDR3, as DNA: TGTGCCAGTAGTTCGCGACAGGGAGGGACTGAAGCTTTCTTT. Translated, it gives CASSSRQGGTEAFF.

The chain is built from TRBV27 and TRBJ1-4; TRBD1 is a possible D gene (6 bases). The CDR3 is 14 residues long. The V end lost 7 bases, the J end lost 6 bases, and 15 bases lay between the germline ends. Per germline, CDR1 MNHEY and CDR2 SMNVEV (reference sequence). This chain's CDR3 is CASTLTGADEKLFF. CDR3 nucleotide sequence: TGTGCCAGCACCCTAACGGGGGCGGATGAAAAACTGTTTTTT.

This clonotype has a count of ten or more. The V and J genes are TRBV2 and TRBJ1-1, with a tentative D call TRBD1 (6 bases). The germline V and J ends were trimmed by 4 bases and 0 bases, with 9 bases remaining between them. The CDR3 loop spans 14 amino acids. Per the germline V gene, CDR1 is SNHLY and CDR2 is FYNNEI. Written as DNA, the CDR3 is TGTGCCAGCAGTGGACAGGAGATGAACACTGAAGCTTTCTTT. This codes for CASSGQEMNTEAFF.

With respect to this clonotype: A much more abundant neighbour one base away suggests this may be a read error. The V gene is TRBV7-9, the J gene TRBJ2-7; D not certain. CDR1 and CDR2 from the germline V gene are SEHNR and FQNEAQ (reference sequence). Trimming removed 6 bases at V and 2 bases at J, with 5 bases between. The CDR3 spans 11 residues. In DNA form, the CDR3 reads TGTGCCAGCAGTCACCCCTACGAGCAGTACTTC. Its translation is CASSHPYEQYF.

This clonotype was picked up a small number of times. This chain connects TRBV6-2 or TRBV6-3 to TRBJ2-3; D is unclear. The CDR3 spans 14 residues. Between the trimmed V and J ends, which lost 0 bases and 4 bases, there was a span of 8 bases. Germline V gene data show CDR1 as MNHEY and CDR2 as SVGEGT. CDR3 sequence reads: CASSYSGSPDTQYF. For the CDR3, the DNA is TGTGCCAGCAGTTACTCGGGAAGCCCAGATACGCAGTATTTT.

This clonotype was counted many times. CDR3 nucleotide sequence: TGTGCCAGCAGCTTAGGGAATTACAATGAGCAGTTCTTC. Translation gives CASSLGNYNEQFF. The V and J genes are TRBV7-9 and TRBJ2-1; the D is unclear. V dropped 1 base and J dropped 4 bases, with 5 bases sitting between them. This CDR3 comprises 13 residues. From germline, CDR1 is SEHNR and CDR2 FQNEAQ (reference sequence).

The chain uses TRBV12-5 and TRBJ2-5; a weak D match, TRBD2 (6 bases). The germline gives CDR1 LGHNT, CDR2 FRNRAP. The CDR3 sequence is 15 residues long. Trimming removed 0 bases from V and 1 base from J, with 9 bases in between. The CDR3 region has the DNA TGTGCTAGTGGTTTGGTAGGAGGGGCCCAAGAGACCCAGTACTTC. It is translated as CASGLVGGAQETQYF.

The chain combines TRBV7-9 with TRBJ1-3; 10 bases are a match to TRBD1. The CDR3 covers 16 residues. The trim removed 5 bases at V and 3 bases at J, leaving 7 bases unmatched. CDR1 and CDR2 (germline): SEHNR, FQNEAQ (reference sequence). The CDR3 reads CASSLTRTGGGNTIYF. CDR3 coding DNA: TGTGCCAGCAGCCTCACCCGGACAGGGGGTGGAAACACCATATATTTT.

This clonotype was observed at least ten times. This chain connects TRBV6-1 to TRBJ2-3, with TRBD1 matching over 7 bases. V shed 3 bases and J 2 bases; nucleotides not matched to a gene: 2. Germline lookup yields CDR1 MNHNS and CDR2 SASEGT. This CDR3 comprises 14 residues. CDR3 in amino acids: CASSDKGATDTQYF. The CDR3 nucleotides read TGTGCCAGCAGTGATAAGGGGGCCACAGATACGCAGTATTTT.

In its sample, this clonotype was seen a few times. This chain joins TRBV12-3 or TRBV12-4 and TRBJ1-5, with D unclear. Trimming cost V 6 bases and J 3 bases, with 12 bases left between them. This CDR3 is built from 14 residues. The CDR3 DNA is TGTGCCAGCAGCTCCCGGGTTGTCAATCAGCCCCAGCATTTT. It specifies CASSSRVVNQPQHF.

The chain joins TRBV20-1 to TRBJ2-1, with D maybe TRBD2 (5 bases). The CDR3 consists of 15 residues. V lost 5 bases and J 6 bases, leaving 20 bases between the germline ends. Germline V CDR1 and CDR2: DFQATT, SNEGSKA (reference sequence). This CDR3 is CSAEDGGLAGNEQFF. DNA for the CDR3: TGCAGTGCTGAGGATGGAGGCCTCGCGGGCAATGAGCAGTTCTTC.

Worth noting for this clonotype: This may come from a read error, since a much larger clone is one base off. The rearrangement joins TRBV7-2 to TRBJ2-3; 8 bases fit TRBD2. Germline V gene sequence: CDR1 SGHTA, CDR2 FQGNSA. The CDR3 spans 17 residues. The V gene end was trimmed by 8 bases and the J gene end by 4 bases; junction bases not matched to a gene: 17. The CDR3 bases are TGTGCCAGCGGCTCTCCGGGGGGGCCCGTAGCCTCAGATACGCAGTATTTT. As protein: CASGSPGGPVASDTQYF.

This clonotype was seen only a few times. J is TRBJ1-6 and V is TRBV27, with unresolved D. V was trimmed by 3 bases and J by 1 base, leaving 10 bases between them. The CDR3 contains 16 residues. The germline V gene has CDR1 MNHEY and CDR2 SMNVEV (reference sequence). CDR3 in DNA: TGTGCCAGCAGTTTTGGGGTGGGGTCCTATAATTCACCCCTCCACTTT. Amino acids: CASSFGVGSYNSPLHF.

This sequence joins TRBV6-2 or TRBV6-3 and TRBJ1-2; maybe TRBD1 (5 bases). The germline CDR1 and CDR2 sequences are MNHEY and SVGEGT. The CDR3 length is 14 residues. Trimming removed 4 bases from V and 5 bases from J, with 14 bases in between. The CDR3 DNA follows: TGTGCCAGCAGTTTCCCTCGGGGCAGATATGGCTACACCTTC. Encoded protein: CASSFPRGRYGYTF.

This clonotype was seen a handful of times. The chain has TRBV5-6 and TRBJ2-5; D perhaps matches TRBD2 (6 bases). The V and J ends lost 0 bases and 5 bases respectively, with 17 bases between them. This CDR3 spans 16 amino acids. CDR1 and CDR2 (germline): SGHDT, YYEEEE. The CDR3: CASSLAGDSRSETQYF. For the CDR3, the DNA is TGTGCCAGCAGCTTGGCGGGAGATAGCCGTTCCGAGACCCAGTACTTC. The complete variable domain, with remaining parts taken from reference TRBV5-6 and TRBJ2-5, reads DAGVTQSPTHLIKTRGQQVTLRCSPKSGHDTVSWYQQALGQGPQFIFQYYEEEERQRGNFPDRFSGHQFPNYSSELNVNALLLGDSALYLCASSLAGDSRSETQYFGPGTRLLVL.

In its sample, this clonotype was seen a few times. The rearrangement uses TRBV6-2 or TRBV6-3 and TRBJ2-3; tentatively, D is TRBD1 (5 bases). The V and J ends lost 6 bases and 1 base respectively, with 14 bases between them. Per the germline V gene, CDR1 is MNHEY and CDR2 is SVGEGT. The CDR3 has 15 residues. CDR3 in amino acids: CASSFLEGGTDTQYF. DNA of the CDR3: TGTGCCAGCAGCTTCCTTGAAGGGGGCACAGATACGCAGTATTTT.

This clonotype was seen repeatedly, ten times or more. The chain is built from TRBV7-2 and TRBJ2-7; 8 bases match TRBD1. The CDR3 extends over 15 amino acids. Germline lookup yields CDR1 SGHTA and CDR2 FQGNSA. With V trimmed by 1 base and J by 4 bases, 6 bases remained unmatched. CDR3 loop: CASSLGVTGAYEQYF. DNA for the CDR3: TGTGCCAGCAGCTTAGGGGTGACAGGGGCATACGAGCAGTACTTC.

The sample holds many counts of this clonotype. The J gene is TRBJ2-3, the V gene TRBV7-2, with TRBD2 as a possible D gene (6 bases). CDR1 is SGHTA, CDR2 FQGNSA, per germline. V was trimmed by 3 bases and J by 0 bases, leaving 10 bases between them. The CDR3 consists of 15 residues. CDR3 DNA: TGTGCCAGCAGCTTGAAGGGGAGGAGCACAGATACGCAGTATTTT. Translated, it gives CASSLKGRSTDTQYF. The whole variable domain, remainder taken from reference TRBV7-2 and TRBJ2-3, is GAGVSQSPSNKVTEKGKDVELRCDPISGHTALYWYRQSLGQGLEFLIYFQGNSAPDKSGLPSDRFSAERTGGSVSTLTIQRTQQEDSAVYLCASSLKGRSTDTQYFGPGTRLTVL.

V is TRBV19 and J is TRBJ1-1; D is uncertain. Germline CDR1 LNHDA, CDR2 SQIVND (reference sequence). Trimming removed 2 bases at V and 4 bases at J, with 14 bases between. The CDR3 runs 15 residues. Written as DNA, the CDR3 is TGTGCCAGTAGTATATCATTAACCGGGAGCACTGAAGCTTTCTTT. Its protein product is CASSISLTGSTEAFF.

V usage is TRBV4-1 and J usage is TRBJ2-7; D ambiguous. Looked up from germline, CDR1 is MGHRA and CDR2 is YSYEKL. This CDR3 spans 13 amino acids. Trimming shortened V by 1 base and J by 3 bases, and 7 bases separated the two germline ends. CDR3 amino acids: CASSQAQHYEQYF. CDR3 DNA sequence: TGCGCCAGCAGCCAAGCCCAACACTACGAGCAGTACTTC.

This clonotype was found a few times. This may come from a read error, since a much larger clone is one base off. V is TRBV9 and J is TRBJ1-5, with 8 bases lining up with TRBD1. After removal of 3 bases from V and 0 bases from J, the junction contained 2 bases not matched to a gene. CDR1 SGDLS and CDR2 YYNGEE come from the germline V gene. The CDR3 sequence is 15 residues long. The CDR3 region has the DNA TGTGCCAGCAGCGCGGGACAGGATAGCAATCAGCCCCAGCATTTT. Translating gives CASSAGQDSNQPQHF.

The J gene is TRBJ1-1, the V gene TRBV6-2 or TRBV6-3; D perhaps matches TRBD1 (5 bases). The CDR3 runs 13 residues. Trimming took 7 bases from V and 0 from J, leaving 9 bases between them. Germline-derived CDR1 and CDR2 are MNHEY and SVGEGT. CDR3 loop: CASKDSMNTEAFF. CDR3 DNA sequence: TGTGCCAGCAAAGACAGCATGAACACTGAAGCTTTCTTT.

This clonotype was detected only a few times. The genes are TRBV7-6 and TRBJ2-5; 11 bases agree with TRBD1. Germline CDR1 reads SGHVS; CDR2 reads FNYEAQ. The V and J ends lost 7 bases and 5 bases, in that order; junction bases with no gene match: 9. The CDR3 is 15 residues long. The CDR3 loop reads CASNIRDRGVETQYF. The CDR3 DNA reads as TGTGCCAGCAACATTAGGGACAGGGGGGTGGAGACCCAGTACTTC.

This chain connects TRBV6-6 to TRBJ2-1; TRBD1 matches 8 bases. Germline values: CDR1 MNHNY, CDR2 SVGAGI (reference sequence). The CDR3 is 16 residues long. The V segment lost 4 bases and the J segment 8 bases; nucleotides outside the gene matches: 13. CDR3 sequence reads: CASSLPTGGGFDEQFF. For the CDR3, the DNA is TGTGCCAGCAGTTTACCTACAGGGGGAGGTTTTGATGAGCAGTTCTTC.